This TCR beta chain was documented in a study of circulating tumor DNA in untreated peripheral T-cell lymphoma. The V end was cut by 2 bases, the J end by 3 bases, with 5 bases between. This CDR3 is built from 12 residues. Germline V gene data show CDR1 as MDHEN and CDR2 as SYDVKM. Only one count was recorded for this clone. Its antigen is not known. Findings and caveats of the study: Despite persistently detectable ctDNA, two patients remained in remission over around nine years.

TCRdb's table, derived via immunoSEQ multiplex PCR, lists solely in-frame clones and lacks some. In the table there are some 2,000 clones, 87% of which are singletons. Sequencing was done on a sample of cell-free DNA from blood serum. The chain recombines TRBV28 with TRBJ2-7; no definite D call. The clonotype was recovered from a human donor with peripheral T-cell lymphoma. The CDR3 loop reads CASSLQLYEQYF. Written as DNA, the CDR3 is TGTGCCAGCAGTTTACAGCTCTACGAGCAGTACTTC.